This T cell receptor (beta chain) was sequenced for a study of CXCR3-negative and CXCR3-positive naive CD8 T cells. Study conclusions and caveats: Comparably high diversity was seen in both naive subsets, and much lower diversity in memory CD8+ cells. TRBV-TRBJ usage was alike in naive CXCR3-negative and CXCR3-positive cells but differed in memory cells. Surface CD5 was comparable between naive subsets; TCR strength was inferred from TRB CDR3 properties.

CDR3 length: 15 residues. Looked up from germline, CDR1 is KGHDR and CDR2 is SFDVKD. This clonotype ranks as medium-sized in terms of frequency. Its antigen remains unknown. TRB cDNA libraries were made by UMI-labeled 5' RACE. TCRdb reprocessed the 5' RACE reads and stores each CDR3 protein as one record, lacking DNA. This repertoire includes 40,000 to 45,000 distinct CDR3 sequences. Sequences were obtained from memory CD8+ T cells from blood. This chain uses TRBV24-1 with TRBJ2-1; TCRdb designates TRBD1, a call that cannot be tested without DNA. This TCR derives from a human donor in good health. Some clones in this sample may be carry-over from other donors' samples. The CDR3 is CATSDLGDGDNEQFF.